The following is a T cell receptor (beta chain) sequence with its context. Its antigen is not known. A much larger clonotype is one base distant, so this may be a read error. This is likely a read error, given that the CDR3 carries no conserved phenylalanine or tryptophan at its end. CDR1 KGHSH and CDR2 LQKENI come from the germline V gene. Trimming cost V 5 bases and J 3 bases, with 13 bases left between them. The CDR3 has 14 amino acids. TCR beta CDR3 regions were amplified from RNA. During a first-round RT-PCR of the TCR CDR3, the HTBI primer set was used. From the multiplex PCR reads, TCRdb called clonotypes with MiXCR, one entry per CDR3 protein. The sample contains a few hundred thousand distinct CDR3 sequences, 17% of which appear only once. The data belong to a study of T cells in Graves' hyperthyroidism and ophthalmopathy. More than 9.5 ml fresh peripheral blood yielded the PBMCs. The study's findings and limits: Patients with ophthalmopathy were separated from those with stable hyperthyroidism by a 13 V-J model.

The rearrangement uses TRBV18 and TRBJ2-5, with D perhaps matching TRBD1 (6 bases). The sequence was collected from a woman aged 60-70 years with Graves' ophthalmopathy. Source material: blood. The CDR3 DNA follows: TGTGCCAGCTCATCCTTCAGGGGCGAAGAGACCCAGTACTCC. This sequence encodes CASSSFRGEETQYS.